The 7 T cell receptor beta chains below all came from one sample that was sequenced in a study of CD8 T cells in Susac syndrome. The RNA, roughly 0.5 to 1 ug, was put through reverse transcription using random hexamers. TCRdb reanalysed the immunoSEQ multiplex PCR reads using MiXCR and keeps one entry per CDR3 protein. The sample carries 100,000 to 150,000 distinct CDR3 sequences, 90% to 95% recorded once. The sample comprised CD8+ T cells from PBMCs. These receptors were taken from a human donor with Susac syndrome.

As DNA, the CDR3 is TGTGCCAGCAGTGGGGATTTGGGGGTGAACACTGAAGCTTTCTTT. It translates to CASSGDLGVNTEAFF. J is TRBJ1-1 and V is TRBV6-1; weak D call: TRBD1 (5 bases). The germline CDR1 and CDR2 sequences are MNHNS and SASEGT. V shed 4 bases and J shed 0 bases, with 12 bases lying between them. The CDR3 runs 15 residues.

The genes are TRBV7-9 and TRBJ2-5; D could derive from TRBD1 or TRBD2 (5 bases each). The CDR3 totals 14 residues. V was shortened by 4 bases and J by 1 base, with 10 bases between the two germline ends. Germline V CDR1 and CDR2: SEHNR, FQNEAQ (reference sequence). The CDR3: CASSSGASQETQYF. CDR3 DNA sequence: TGTGCCAGCAGCTCCGGGGCATCCCAAGAGACCCAGTACTTC.

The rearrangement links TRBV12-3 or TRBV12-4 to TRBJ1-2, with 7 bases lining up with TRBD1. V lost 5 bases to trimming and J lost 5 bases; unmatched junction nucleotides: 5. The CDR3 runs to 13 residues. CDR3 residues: CASSIGTEYGYTF. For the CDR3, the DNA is TGTGCCAGCAGTATCGGGACAGAATATGGCTACACCTTC.

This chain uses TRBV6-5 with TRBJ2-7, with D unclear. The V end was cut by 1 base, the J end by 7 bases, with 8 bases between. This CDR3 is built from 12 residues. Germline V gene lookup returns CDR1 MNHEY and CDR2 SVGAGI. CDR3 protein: CASSYYGQEQYF. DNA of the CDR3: TGTGCCAGCAGTTACTACGGCCAAGAGCAGTACTTC.

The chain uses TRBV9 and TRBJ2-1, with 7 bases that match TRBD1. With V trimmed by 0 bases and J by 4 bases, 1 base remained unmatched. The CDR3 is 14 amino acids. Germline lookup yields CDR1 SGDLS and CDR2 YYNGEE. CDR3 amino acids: CASSVETGYNEQFF. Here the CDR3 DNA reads TGTGCCAGCAGCGTAGAGACAGGGTACAATGAGCAGTTCTTC.

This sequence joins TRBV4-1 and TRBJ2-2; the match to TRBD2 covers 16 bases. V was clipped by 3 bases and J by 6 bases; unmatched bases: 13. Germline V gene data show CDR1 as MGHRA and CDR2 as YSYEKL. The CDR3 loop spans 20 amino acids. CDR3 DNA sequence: TGCGCCAGCAGCCAGGAAGGCTCCGGGACTAGCGGGAGGGCCGCCGGGGAGCTGTTTTTT. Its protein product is CASSQEGSGTSGRAAGELFF.

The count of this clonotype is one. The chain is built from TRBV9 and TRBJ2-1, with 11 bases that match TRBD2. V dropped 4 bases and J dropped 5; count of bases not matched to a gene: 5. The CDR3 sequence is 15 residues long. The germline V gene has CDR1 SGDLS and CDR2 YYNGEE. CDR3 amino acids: CASSPTSGTHNEQFF. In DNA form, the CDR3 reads TGTGCCAGCAGCCCGACTAGCGGGACACACAATGAGCAGTTCTTC.